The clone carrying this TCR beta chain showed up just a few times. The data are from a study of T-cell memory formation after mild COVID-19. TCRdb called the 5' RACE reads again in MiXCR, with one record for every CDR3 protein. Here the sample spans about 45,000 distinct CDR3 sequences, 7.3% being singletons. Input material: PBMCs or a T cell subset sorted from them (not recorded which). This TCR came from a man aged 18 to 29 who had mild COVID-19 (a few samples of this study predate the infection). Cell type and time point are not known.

The CDR3 bases are TGTGCCAGCAGCCCAGACAGTCAGACTGAAGCTTTCTTT. Translation: CASSPDSQTEAFF. V gene TRBV7-3 combines with J gene TRBJ1-1; tentative D call: TRBD1 (5 bases). The CDR3 is 13 amino acids. Trimming shortened V by 5 bases and J by 5 bases, and 12 bases separated the two germline ends. The germline V gene encodes CDR1 SGHTA and CDR2 FQGTGA. Together with reference TRBV7-3 and TRBJ1-1, the CDR3 gives the full variable domain: GAGVSQTPSNKVTEKGKYVELRCDPISGHTALYWYRQSLGQGPEFLIYFQGTGAADDSGLPNDRFFAVRPEGSVSTLKIQRTERGDSAVYLCASSPDSQTEAFFGQGTRLTVV.